These T cell receptor beta chains were read from a single sample in a study of blood T cell repertoires in COVID-19. Data came from immunoSEQ multiplex PCR; TCRdb stores just in-frame clones and leaves some out. Of some 30,000 clones in the sample, approximately 85% are singletons; the top ten hold about 30%. Sequencing used peripheral blood. These receptors originate from an elderly woman with COVID-19, enrolled during active disease. The conserved cysteine and the conserved F or W are not part of the CDR3 here.

V gene	J gene	CDR3 protein
TRBV27	TRBJ2-7	ASSSLRDKYEQY
TRBV5-1	TRBJ2-2	ASSSGLASGTGELF
TRBV6-5	TRBJ1-4	ASSSNAIGTSKLF
TRBV12-5	TRBJ2-1	ASGPSGGSGEQF
TRBV7-2	TRBJ1-2	ASSLGREANYGYT
TRBV10-3	TRBJ1-1	AISESMVRSNTEAF
TRBV6-1	TRBJ2-2	ASSERGPDTGELF
TRBV5-4	TRBJ2-7	ASSLGGTGAYEQY
TRBV5-4	TRBJ2-7	ASSPPPGQGEKQY
TRBV5-6	TRBJ2-1	ASSPWGGRSYNEQF
TRBV2	TRBJ1-5	AIGTGQGKPQH
TRBV7-6	TRBJ2-2	ASTPGQGPNTGELF
TRBV5-8	TRBJ1-5	ASSGRTGGTNQPQH
TRBV6-5	TRBJ2-7	ASSSGPGDEQY
TRBV5-1	TRBJ1-3	ASSLDSSGNTIY
TRBV25-1	TRBJ1-2	ASRDAGDFYGYT
TRBV19	TRBJ1-1	ASSPRSGEAF
TRBV5-1	TRBJ1-1	ASRAGGKDTEAF
TRBV3-1/TRBV3-2	TRBJ2-5	ASSPTSLGTQY
TRBV6-2/TRBV6-3	TRBJ1-5	ASSPSGFYQPQH
TRBV10-3	TRBJ2-1	AISQSTGTNEQF
TRBV5-6	TRBJ1-1	ASRRQTGEAF
TRBV11-3	TRBJ2-3	ASSLGGGREADTQY
TRBV9	TRBJ2-3	ASSVVSGGFKPDTQY
TRBV20-1	TRBJ1-2	SLFSNYGYT
TRBV2	TRBJ2-1	ASSKTSGKSSYNEQF
TRBV27	TRBJ2-4	ASSLFSGGTKNIQY
TRBV6-4	TRBJ1-5	ASLDRDGSAQH
TRBV19	TRBJ2-5	ASSRGSGEETQY
TRBV30	TRBJ1-6	AWSDRDSYNSPLH
TRBV12-3/TRBV12-4	TRBJ1-5	ASSSGGQGN
TRBV2	TRBJ2-5	ASSDQGGLIPQY
TRBV4-1	TRBJ2-1	ASSQFSSGEQF